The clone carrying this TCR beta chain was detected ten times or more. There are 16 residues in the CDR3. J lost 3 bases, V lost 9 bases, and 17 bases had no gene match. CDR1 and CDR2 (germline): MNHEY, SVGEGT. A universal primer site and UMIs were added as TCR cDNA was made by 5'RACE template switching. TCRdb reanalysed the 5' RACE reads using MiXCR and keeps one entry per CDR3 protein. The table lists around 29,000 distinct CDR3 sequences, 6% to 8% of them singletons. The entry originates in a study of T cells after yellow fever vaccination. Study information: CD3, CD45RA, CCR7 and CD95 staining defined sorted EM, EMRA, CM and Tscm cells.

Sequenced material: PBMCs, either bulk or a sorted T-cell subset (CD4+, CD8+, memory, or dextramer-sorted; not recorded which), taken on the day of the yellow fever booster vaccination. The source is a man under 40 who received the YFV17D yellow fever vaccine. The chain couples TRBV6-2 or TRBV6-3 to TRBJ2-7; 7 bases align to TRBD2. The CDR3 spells CASLRGRGSGLYEQYF. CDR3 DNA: TGTGCCAGTCTCCGAGGACGGGGTAGCGGGCTCTACGAGCAGTACTTC.